The 27 T cell receptor beta chains given below trace back to one sample, sequenced in a study of T cells in Graves' hyperthyroidism and ophthalmopathy. Amplified TCR beta CDR3 regions came from RNA transcripts. First-round RT-PCR of the TCR CDR3 relied on the HTBI primer set. One entry per CDR3 protein, called by TCRdb with MiXCR from the multiplex PCR reads. Here the sample spans more than 600,000 distinct CDR3 sequences, around 17% being singletons. The sequencing sample was made of blood. The receptors come from a man aged 18-30 years with Graves' hyperthyroidism.

The table lists this clonotype with many counts. The genes are TRBV6-1 and TRBJ2-3, with no clear D. Germline CDR1 and CDR2: MNHNS and SASEGT. The CDR3 contains 11 residues. Trimming took off 7 bases at V and 4 bases at J, with 6 bases between the two ends. Written as DNA, the CDR3 is TGTGCCAGCAAGAGTGCAGATACGCAGTATTTT. As protein: CASKSADTQYF.

In its sample, this clonotype was seen many times. The J gene is TRBJ2-1, the V gene TRBV7-3; 11 bases line up with TRBD1. The CDR3 has 15 residues. The J segment lost 4 bases and the V segment lost 5 bases, leaving 4 bases of the junction unmatched. Germline CDR1 is SGHTA and CDR2 is FQGTGA. CDR3 residues: CASSRGQGAYNEQFF. Here the CDR3 DNA reads TGTGCCAGCAGCCGAGGACAGGGGGCGTACAATGAGCAGTTCTTC.

This chain connects TRBV27 to TRBJ2-3; TRBD2 is a possible D gene (5 bases). Trimming left V 2 bases short and J 6 bases short, with 15 bases between. The CDR3 runs 15 residues. The germline gives CDR1 MNHEY, CDR2 SMNVEV (reference sequence). CDR3 amino acids: CASSLGSGKRDTQYF. CDR3 in DNA: TGTGCCAGCAGTTTAGGCTCGGGGAAACGGGATACGCAGTATTTT.

This clonotype was recorded a few times. This chain joins TRBV6-2 or TRBV6-3 and TRBJ1-5, with D perhaps TRBD1 (5 bases). There are 14 residues in the CDR3. Germline V gene data show CDR1 as MNHEY and CDR2 as SVGEGT. Trimming took off 5 bases at V and 3 bases at J, with 11 bases between the two ends. Here the CDR3 DNA reads TGTGCCAGCAGTCCTCAGGGTAACAATCAGCCCCAGCATTTT. This gives the protein CASSPQGNNQPQHF.

This clonotype was seen ten or more times. The chain joins TRBV6-1 to TRBJ2-3; the match to TRBD2 covers 10 bases. The length of the CDR3 is 17 residues. Trimming at V came to 5 bases and at J to 1 base, leaving 9 bases not matched to a gene. CDR1 and CDR2 from the germline V gene are MNHNS and SASEGT. Written as DNA, the CDR3 is TGTGCCAGCAGTCCATACCCCGGGACTAGCGGCACAGATACGCAGTATTTT. Translation: CASSPYPGTSGTDTQYF.

This clonotype was observed at least ten times. V usage is TRBV30 and J usage is TRBJ1-1, with TRBD1 identical over 9 bases. Unmatched junction bases numbered 4, after V lost 2 bases and J lost 0 bases. The CDR3 runs to 15 residues. Germline values: CDR1 GTSNPN, CDR2 SVGIG (reference sequence). The CDR3 loop is CAWSPGQGMNTEAFF. The CDR3 DNA follows: TGTGCCTGGAGTCCAGGACAGGGGATGAACACTGAAGCTTTCTTT.

The chain uses TRBV4-3 and TRBJ1-1; D not certain. The CDR3 runs 16 residues. The V end was cut by 0 bases, the J end by 1 base, with 12 bases between. Germline CDR1 reads LGHNA; CDR2 reads YSLEER. The CDR3 DNA reads as TGCGCCAGCAGCCAAGAAAGGAGAAACGGGAACACTGAAGCTTTCTTT. It translates to CASSQERRNGNTEAFF.

This clonotype was picked up many times. V usage is TRBV18 and J usage is TRBJ1-1, with TRBD1 matching 7 bases. CDR1 and CDR2 (germline): KGHSH, LQKENI. After removal of 0 bases from V and 5 bases from J, the junction contained 6 bases not matched to a gene. The CDR3 is 15 residues long. The CDR3 sequence: CASSPPLQGRTEAFF. In DNA form, the CDR3 reads TGTGCCAGCTCACCACCCCTACAGGGGAGGACTGAAGCTTTCTTT.

This clonotype was counted a few times. The chain carries TRBV30 and TRBJ2-7, with TRBD1 identical over 7 bases. The V gene end was trimmed by 4 bases and the J gene end by 5 bases; junction bases not matched to a gene: 8. The CDR3 contains 13 residues. CDR1 is GTSNPN and CDR2 is SVGIG in the germline V gene (reference sequence). CDR3 nucleotide sequence: TGTGCCTGGAAGGGCGACAGGGTCGACGAGCAGTACTTC. Protein sequence: CAWKGDRVDEQYF.

This clonotype occurred many times. The chain combines TRBV9 with TRBJ2-1, with D unresolved. CDR1 is SGDLS and CDR2 is YYNGEE in the germline V gene. The CDR3 totals 13 residues. V was shortened by 4 bases and J by 13 bases, with 18 bases between the two germline ends. The CDR3 region has the DNA TGTGCCAGCAGCCCGAGGACCGCCTGGGTTCAGTTCTTC. This translates into CASSPRTAWVQFF.

The chain joins TRBV5-1 to TRBJ2-2, with TRBD2 identical over 9 bases. The V gene end was trimmed by 4 bases and the J gene end by 2 bases; junction bases not matched to a gene: 3. Per the germline V gene, CDR1 is SGHRS and CDR2 is YFSETQ. The CDR3 extends over 15 amino acids. This CDR3 reads CASSVTSGNTGELFF. The CDR3 nucleotides read TGCGCCAGCAGCGTGACTAGCGGTAACACCGGGGAGCTGTTTTTT.

This chain links TRBV7-9 with TRBJ2-2, with D possibly TRBD1 on 6 matching bases. Trimming stripped 5 bases from V and 1 base from J, with 14 bases between. This CDR3 spans 16 amino acids. CDR1 SEHNR and CDR2 FQNEAQ come from the germline V gene (reference sequence). The CDR3, as DNA: TGTGCCAGCAGCCCCTCCACAGGGTGGAACACCGGGGAGCTGTTTTTT. It encodes CASSPSTGWNTGELFF. The variable domain in full, completed from reference TRBV7-9 and TRBJ2-2, reads DTGVSQNPRHKITKRGQNVTFRCDPISEHNRLYWYRQTLGQGPEFLTYFQNEAQLEKSRLLSDRFSAERPKGSFSTLEIQRTEQGDSAMYLCASSPSTGWNTGELFFGEGSRLTVL.

This clonotype occurred a few times. The chain uses TRBV27 and TRBJ2-1, with no clear D. The CDR3 sequence is 17 residues long. Germline CDR1 is MNHEY and CDR2 is SMNVEV (reference sequence). Trimming removed 0 bases from V and 2 bases from J, with 14 bases in between. CDR3 loop: CASSLSFRAKTYNEQFF. As DNA, the CDR3 is TGTGCCAGCAGTTTATCGTTCAGAGCGAAAACCTACAATGAGCAGTTCTTC.

This clonotype was seen repeatedly, ten times or more. The chain employs TRBV30 and TRBJ2-1; tentative D call: TRBD2 (6 bases). CDR1 is GTSNPN and CDR2 is SVGIG in the germline V gene (reference sequence). Trimming cost V 0 bases and J 9 bases, with 6 bases left between them. The CDR3 has 11 amino acids. The DNA of the CDR3 is TGTGCCTGGAGTGTTAGCGGTGAGCAGTTCTTC. Translated, it gives CAWSVSGEQFF.

This clonotype was observed at least ten times. The chain links TRBV27 to TRBJ2-3, with D perhaps matching TRBD1 or TRBD2 (5 bases each). Trimming took off 6 bases at V and 2 bases at J, with 12 bases between the two ends. The length of the CDR3 is 14 residues. The germline V gene encodes CDR1 MNHEY and CDR2 SMNVEV (reference sequence). The CDR3 loop reads CASRGEMVTDTQYF. As DNA, the CDR3 is TGTGCCAGCAGGGGGGAGATGGTCACAGATACGCAGTATTTT.

This clonotype has more than one count but fewer than ten. The gene calls are TRBV10-3 and TRBJ2-1, with 16 bases identical to TRBD2. Per the germline V gene, CDR1 is ENHRY and CDR2 is SYGVKD. The CDR3 consists of 18 residues. With 5 bases clipped from V and 1 base from J, the junction kept 5 bases outside the gene matches. CDR3 DNA: TGTGCCATCAGTCGGGGACTAGCGGGAGGGCCGTCCTACAATGAGCAGTTCTTC. Encoded protein: CAISRGLAGGPSYNEQFF.

The sample holds a few counts of this clonotype. This chain uses TRBV12-3 or TRBV12-4 with TRBJ1-4; perhaps TRBD1 as D (6 bases). The V and J ends lost 5 bases and 5 bases respectively, with 15 bases between them. The CDR3 loop spans 15 amino acids. This CDR3 is CASSRETGKNEKLFF. CDR3 nucleotides: TGTGCCAGCAGTCGGGAGACAGGAAAAAATGAAAAACTGTTTTTT.

Ten or more counts support this clonotype. V usage is TRBV6-1 and J usage is TRBJ2-1; no reliable D call. V was clipped by 3 bases and J by 1 base, with 10 bases between them. Germline lookup yields CDR1 MNHNS and CDR2 SASEGT. The CDR3 loop spans 15 amino acids. CDR3 residues: CASSDGVGSYNEQFF. As DNA, the CDR3 is TGTGCCAGCAGTGATGGCGTGGGGTCCTACAATGAGCAGTTCTTC.

The chain has TRBV20-1 and TRBJ2-1, with 11 bases that match TRBD2. CDR1 and CDR2 (germline): DFQATT, SNEGSKA (reference sequence). V trimming: 5 bases; J trimming: 5 bases; junction bases outside the gene matches: 5. CDR3 length: 14 residues. This CDR3 is CSASSGRRNNEQFF. The CDR3 coding sequence is TGCAGTGCTTCTAGCGGGAGGAGGAACAATGAGCAGTTCTTC.

The table lists this clonotype with many counts. The chain uses TRBV18 and TRBJ2-2; perhaps TRBD2 as D (5 bases). CDR1 and CDR2 from the germline V gene are KGHSH and LQKENI. The CDR3 covers 15 residues. V dropped 3 bases and J dropped 0 bases, with 8 bases sitting between them. The CDR3, as DNA: TGTGCCAGCTCACCGAGGCGGGCGAACACCGGGGAGCTGTTTTTT. Protein sequence: CASSPRRANTGELFF.

The chain combines TRBV2 with TRBJ1-3; no definite D call. V was clipped by 3 bases and J by 6 bases, with 12 bases between them. The CDR3 is made up of 14 amino acids. The germline gives CDR1 SNHLY, CDR2 FYNNEI. Here the CDR3 reads CASSEIQRENTIYF. The CDR3 DNA reads as TGTGCCAGCAGTGAGATACAGAGGGAAAACACCATATATTTT.

CDR3 residues: CASRARGGTGGIGELFF. The DNA of the CDR3 is TGTGCCAGCAGAGCTCGGGGGGGGACAGGGGGCATCGGGGAGCTGTTTTTT. The V call is TRBV12-3 or TRBV12-4, the J call TRBJ2-2, with 12 nucleotides matching TRBD1. The CDR3 contains 17 residues. The V gene end was trimmed by 6 bases and the J gene end by 7 bases; junction bases not matched to a gene: 12.

This clonotype has more than one count but fewer than ten. The rearrangement uses TRBV20-1 and TRBJ2-3; 12 bases are shared with TRBD2. Germline V gene sequence: CDR1 DFQATT, CDR2 SNEGSKA (reference sequence). The CDR3 is 16 residues long. After removal of 0 bases from V and 3 bases from J, the junction contained 4 bases not matched to a gene. The CDR3 sequence is CSARDRTSGNTDTQYF. Written as DNA, the CDR3 is TGCAGTGCTAGAGATCGGACTAGCGGGAATACAGATACGCAGTATTTT.

This clonotype has a count of ten or more. This chain links TRBV27 with TRBJ2-1, with 7 bases identical to TRBD1. Germline V gene data show CDR1 as MNHEY and CDR2 as SMNVEV (reference sequence). After removal of 5 bases from V and 7 bases from J, the junction contained 5 bases not matched to a gene. The CDR3 is 13 amino acids. CDR3 region: CASSTRQGNEQFF. CDR3 sequence (DNA): TGTGCCAGCAGTACTCGACAGGGAAATGAGCAGTTCTTC.

This clonotype was counted a few times. The V and J genes are TRBV10-3 and TRBJ2-3, with 12 bases identical to TRBD2. The CDR3 loop spans 15 amino acids. Per the germline V gene, CDR1 is ENHRY and CDR2 is SYGVKD. With 6 bases clipped from V and 9 bases from J, the junction kept 10 bases outside the gene matches. CDR3 bases: TGTGCCATCAGGGTGACTAGCGGGAGAGAGAGAACGCAGTATTTT. This gives the protein CAIRVTSGRERTQYF.

This clonotype came up a few times. One end of the junction fails to match germline, which may point to a read error. The chain uses TRBV20-1 and TRBJ2-3; 10 bases are a match to TRBD2. This CDR3 is built from 13 residues. Germline CDR1 and CDR2: DFQATT and SNEGSKA (reference sequence). This CDR3 is CSARAGGADTQYF. CDR3 bases: TGCAGTGCCAGAGCGGGAGGGGCAGATACGCAGTATTTT.

This clonotype was seen only a few times. Written as DNA, the CDR3 is TGTGCCAGTAGCCGTACTCCGAAAGGGACAGGGGGACGGTCTGAAGCTTTCTTT. Protein product: CASSRTPKGTGGRSEAFF. The genes are TRBV19 and TRBJ1-1, with 11 bases aligning to TRBD1. J lost 6 bases, V lost 6 bases, and 18 bases had no gene match. This CDR3 has 18 residues. Germline lookup yields CDR1 LNHDA and CDR2 SQIVND (reference sequence).